This TCR beta chain derives from a study of T cells in Graves' hyperthyroidism and ophthalmopathy. For this clonotype: Its target is not known.

Any patient presenting with uncontrolled infection, other autoimmune disease, pregnancy or lactation was left out. This CDR3 is 15 amino acids long. With 5 bases clipped from V and 8 bases from J, the junction kept 11 bases outside the gene matches. Germline assignment: CDR1 MNHEY and CDR2 SVGAGI. RNA transcripts provided the source from which TCR beta CDR3 regions were amplified. The TCR CDR3 first-round RT-PCR relied on the HTBI primer set. TCRdb recomputed calls from the multiplex PCR reads with MiXCR, one row per CDR3 protein. The top ten clones hold about 7.7% of a sample with 600,000 to 700,000 distinct CDR3 sequences, just under 45% of them seen once. Findings of the study overall: Most expanded thyroid clonotypes above 0.001 recurred in blood. Using 13 V-J features, a model discriminated ophthalmopathy from stable hyperthyroidism. Model output signaled ophthalmopathy a median approximately 6.2 months ahead of onset.

The chain employs TRBV6-5 and TRBJ1-4; 7 nucleotides match TRBD1. The receptor's source is an adult man with Graves' disease, either hyperthyroidism or ophthalmopathy (not recorded which). Sequences were obtained from peripheral blood or thyroid tissue (not recorded which). The CDR3 nucleotides are TGTGCCAGCAGTGACGCCGGGACAGCAAGGGAAAAACTGTTTTTT. It is translated as CASSDAGTAREKLFF.